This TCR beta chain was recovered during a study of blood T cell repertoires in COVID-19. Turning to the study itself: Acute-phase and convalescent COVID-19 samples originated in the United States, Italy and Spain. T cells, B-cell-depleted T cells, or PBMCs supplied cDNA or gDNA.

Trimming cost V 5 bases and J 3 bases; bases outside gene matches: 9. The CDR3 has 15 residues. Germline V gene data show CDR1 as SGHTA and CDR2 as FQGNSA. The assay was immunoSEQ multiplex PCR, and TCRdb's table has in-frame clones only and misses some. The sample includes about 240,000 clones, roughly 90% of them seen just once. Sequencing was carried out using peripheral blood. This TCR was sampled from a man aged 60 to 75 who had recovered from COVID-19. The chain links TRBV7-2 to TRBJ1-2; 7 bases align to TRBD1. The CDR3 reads CASSPQGQQYYGYTF. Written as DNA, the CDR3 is TGTGCCAGCAGCCCCCAGGGACAGCAGTACTATGGCTACACCTTC.